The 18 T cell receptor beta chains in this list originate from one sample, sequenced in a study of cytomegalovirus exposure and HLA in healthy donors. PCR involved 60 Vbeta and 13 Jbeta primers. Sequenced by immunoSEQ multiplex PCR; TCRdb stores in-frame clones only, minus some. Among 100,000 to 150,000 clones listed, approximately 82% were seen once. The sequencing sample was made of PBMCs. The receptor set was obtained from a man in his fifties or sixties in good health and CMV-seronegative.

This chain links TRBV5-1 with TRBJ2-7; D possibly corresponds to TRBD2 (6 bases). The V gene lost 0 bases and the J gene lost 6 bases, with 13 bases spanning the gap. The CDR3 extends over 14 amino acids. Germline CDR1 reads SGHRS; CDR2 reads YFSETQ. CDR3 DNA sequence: TGCGCCAGCAGCTTGGACTCGGCGGGGAGCGAGCAGTACTTC. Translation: CASSLDSAGSEQYF. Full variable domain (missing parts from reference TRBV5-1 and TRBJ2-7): KAGVTQTPRYLIKTRGQQVTLSCSPISGHRSVSWYQQTPGQGLQFLFEYFSETQRNKGNFPGRFSGRQFSNSRSEMNVSTLELGDSALYLCASSLDSAGSEQYFGPGTRLTVT.

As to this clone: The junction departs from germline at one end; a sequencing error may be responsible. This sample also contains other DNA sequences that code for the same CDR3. The CDR3 bases are TGCGCCAGCCGGGACAGCATTAATTCCCCCCTCCACTTT. It translates to CASRDSINSPLHF. The chain has TRBV10-1 and TRBJ1-6; 7 bases are a match to TRBD1. The CDR3 is 13 residues long. Germline lookup yields CDR1 WNHNN and CDR2 SYGVQD (reference sequence).

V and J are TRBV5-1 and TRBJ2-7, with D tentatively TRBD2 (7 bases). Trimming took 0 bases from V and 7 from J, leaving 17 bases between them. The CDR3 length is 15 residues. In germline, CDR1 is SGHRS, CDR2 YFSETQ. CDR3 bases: TGCGCCAGCAGCTTGGGGCGGGGAGGGGGAGAGGAGCAGTACTTC. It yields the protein CASSLGRGGGEEQYF. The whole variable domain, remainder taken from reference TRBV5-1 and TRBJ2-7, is KAGVTQTPRYLIKTRGQQVTLSCSPISGHRSVSWYQQTPGQGLQFLFEYFSETQRNKGNFPGRFSGRQFSNSRSEMNVSTLELGDSALYLCASSLGRGGGEEQYFGPGTRLTVT.

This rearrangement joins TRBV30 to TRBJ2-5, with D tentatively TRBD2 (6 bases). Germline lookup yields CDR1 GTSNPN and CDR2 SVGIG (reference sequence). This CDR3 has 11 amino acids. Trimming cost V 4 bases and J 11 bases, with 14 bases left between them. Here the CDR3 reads CAWMAWGEQYF. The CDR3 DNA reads TGTGCCTGGATGGCGTGGGGGGAGCAGTACTTC.

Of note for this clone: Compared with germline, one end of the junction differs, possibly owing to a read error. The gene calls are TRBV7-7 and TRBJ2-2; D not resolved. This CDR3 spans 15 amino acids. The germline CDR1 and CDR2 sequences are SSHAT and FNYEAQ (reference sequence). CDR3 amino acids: CASSPSPANTGELFF. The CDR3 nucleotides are TGTGCTAGCAGCCCCTCCCCAGCGAACACCGGGGAGCTGTTTTTT.

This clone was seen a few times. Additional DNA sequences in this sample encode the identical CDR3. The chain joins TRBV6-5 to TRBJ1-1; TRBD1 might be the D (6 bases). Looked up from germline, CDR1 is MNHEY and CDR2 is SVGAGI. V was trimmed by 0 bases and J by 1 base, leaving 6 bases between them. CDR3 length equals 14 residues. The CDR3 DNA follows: TGTGCCAGCAGTTACTCACAGGGGAACACTGAAGCTTTCTTT. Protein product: CASSYSQGNTEAFF.

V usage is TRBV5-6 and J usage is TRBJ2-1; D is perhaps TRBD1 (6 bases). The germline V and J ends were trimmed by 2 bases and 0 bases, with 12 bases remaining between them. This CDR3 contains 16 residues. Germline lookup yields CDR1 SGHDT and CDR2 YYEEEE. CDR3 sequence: CASSLGGPLSYNEQFF. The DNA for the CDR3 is TGTGCCAGCAGCTTAGGGGGTCCCCTCTCCTACAATGAGCAGTTCTTC.

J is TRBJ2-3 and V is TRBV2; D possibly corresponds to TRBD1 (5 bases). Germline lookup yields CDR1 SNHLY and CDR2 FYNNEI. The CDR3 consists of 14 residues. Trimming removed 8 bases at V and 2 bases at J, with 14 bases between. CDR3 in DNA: TGTGCCAGCCGAGGACACCTACACACAGATACGCAGTATTTT. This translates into CASRGHLHTDTQYF.

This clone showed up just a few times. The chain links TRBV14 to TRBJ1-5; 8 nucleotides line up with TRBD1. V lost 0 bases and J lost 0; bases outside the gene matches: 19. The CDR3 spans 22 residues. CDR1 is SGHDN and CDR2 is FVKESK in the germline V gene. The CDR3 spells CASSQEGARGQGDLYSNQPQHF. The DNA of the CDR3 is TGTGCCAGCAGCCAAGAGGGGGCGCGAGGACAGGGTGATCTCTATAGCAATCAGCCCCAGCATTTT. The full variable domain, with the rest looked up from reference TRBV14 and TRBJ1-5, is EAGVTQFPSHSVIEKGQTVTLRCDPISGHDNLYWYRRVMGKEIKFLLHFVKESKQDESGMPNNRFLAERTGGTYSTLKVQPAELEDSGVYFCASSQEGARGQGDLYSNQPQHFGDGTRLSIL.

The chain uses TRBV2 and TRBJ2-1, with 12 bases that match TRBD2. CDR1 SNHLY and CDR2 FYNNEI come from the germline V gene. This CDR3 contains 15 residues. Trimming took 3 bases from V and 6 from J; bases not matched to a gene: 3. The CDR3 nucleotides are TGTGCCAGCAGTGATTCTAGCGGGGGGGCCAATGAGCAGTTCTTC. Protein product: CASSDSSGGANEQFF.

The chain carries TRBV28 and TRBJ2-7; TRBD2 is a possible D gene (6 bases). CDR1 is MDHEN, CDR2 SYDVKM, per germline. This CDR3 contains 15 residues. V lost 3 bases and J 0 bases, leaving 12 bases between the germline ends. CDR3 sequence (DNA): TGTGCCAGCAGTTTTAGGGACTCCTACTCCTACGAGCAGTACTTC. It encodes CASSFRDSYSYEQYF.

The CDR3 sequence is CASSQGWGETQYF. The CDR3 nucleotides are TGTGCCAGCAGCCAGGGGTGGGGCGAGACCCAGTACTTC. This chain connects TRBV4-2 to TRBJ2-5; TRBD1 is a possible D gene (5 bases). The V end lost 3 bases, the J end lost 5 bases, and 10 bases lay between the germline ends. This CDR3 comprises 13 residues. In germline, CDR1 is LGHNA, CDR2 YNFKEQ.

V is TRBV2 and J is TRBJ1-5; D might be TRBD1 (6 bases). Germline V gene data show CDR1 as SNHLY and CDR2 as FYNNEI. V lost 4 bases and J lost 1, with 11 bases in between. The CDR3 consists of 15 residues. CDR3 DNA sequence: TGTGCCAGCAGTGCCCCGGGGGGCAGCAATCAGCCCCAGCATTTT. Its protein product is CASSAPGGSNQPQHF. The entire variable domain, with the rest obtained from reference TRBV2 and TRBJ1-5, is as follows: EPEVTQTPSHQVTQMGQEVILRCVPISNHLYFYWYRQILGQKVEFLVSFYNNEISEKSEIFDDQFSVERPDGSNFTLKIRSTKLEDSAMYFCASSAPGGSNQPQHFGDGTRLSIL.

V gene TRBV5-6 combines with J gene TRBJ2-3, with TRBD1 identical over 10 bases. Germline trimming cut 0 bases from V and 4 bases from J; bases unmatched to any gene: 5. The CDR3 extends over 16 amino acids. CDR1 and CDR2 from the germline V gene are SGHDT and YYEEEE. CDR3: CASSLEGQGIADTQYF. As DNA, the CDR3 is TGTGCCAGCAGCTTGGAGGGACAGGGGATCGCAGATACGCAGTATTTT.

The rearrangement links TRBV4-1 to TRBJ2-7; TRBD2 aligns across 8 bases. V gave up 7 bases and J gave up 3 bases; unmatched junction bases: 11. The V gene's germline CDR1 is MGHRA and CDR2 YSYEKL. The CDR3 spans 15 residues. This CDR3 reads CASTPAGGGNYEQYF. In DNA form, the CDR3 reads TGCGCCAGCACCCCGGCTGGCGGGGGGAACTACGAGCAGTACTTC.

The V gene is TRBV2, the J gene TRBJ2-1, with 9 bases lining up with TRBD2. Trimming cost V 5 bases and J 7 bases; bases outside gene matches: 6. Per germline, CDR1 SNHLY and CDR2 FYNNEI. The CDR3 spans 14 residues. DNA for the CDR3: TGTGCCAGCAGTACCGGGACTAGCCGTAATGAGCAGTTCTTC. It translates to CASSTGTSRNEQFF. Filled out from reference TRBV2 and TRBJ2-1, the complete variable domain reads EPEVTQTPSHQVTQMGQEVILRCVPISNHLYFYWYRQILGQKVEFLVSFYNNEISEKSEIFDDQFSVERPDGSNFTLKIRSTKLEDSAMYFCASSTGTSRNEQFFGPGTRLTVL.

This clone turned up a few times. The DNA for the CDR3 is TGTGCCAGTCGGGGGAACACCGGGGAGCTGTTTTTT. Translated, it gives CASRGNTGELFF. The rearrangement links TRBV19 to TRBJ2-2; D possibly corresponds to TRBD2 (5 bases). CDR3 length: 12 amino acids. V gave up 8 bases and J gave up 1 base, with 5 bases separating them. The germline V gene has CDR1 LNHDA and CDR2 SQIVND (reference sequence).

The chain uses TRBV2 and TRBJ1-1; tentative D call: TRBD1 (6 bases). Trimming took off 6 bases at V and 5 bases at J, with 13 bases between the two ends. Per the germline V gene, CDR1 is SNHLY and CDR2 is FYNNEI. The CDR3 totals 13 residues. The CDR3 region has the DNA TGTGCCAGCAGCATGGGGGCGCAGACTGAAGCTTTCTTT. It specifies CASSMGAQTEAFF.